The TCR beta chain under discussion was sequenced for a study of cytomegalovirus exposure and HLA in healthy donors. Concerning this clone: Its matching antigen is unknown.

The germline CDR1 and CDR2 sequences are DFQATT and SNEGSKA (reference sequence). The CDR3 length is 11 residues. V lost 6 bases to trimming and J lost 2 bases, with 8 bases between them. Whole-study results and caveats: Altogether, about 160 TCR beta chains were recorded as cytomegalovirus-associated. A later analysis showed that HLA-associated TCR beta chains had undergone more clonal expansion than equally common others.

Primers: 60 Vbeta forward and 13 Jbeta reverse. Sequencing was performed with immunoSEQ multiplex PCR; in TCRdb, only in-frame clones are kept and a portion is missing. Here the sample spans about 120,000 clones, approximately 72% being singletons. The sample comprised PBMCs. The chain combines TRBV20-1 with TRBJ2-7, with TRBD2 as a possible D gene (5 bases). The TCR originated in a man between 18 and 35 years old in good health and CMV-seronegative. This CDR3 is CSAGSTYEQYF. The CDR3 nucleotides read TGCAGTGCAGGGAGTACCTACGAGCAGTACTTC.